This is a list of T cell receptor beta chains from one sample in a study of CD8 T cells in ankylosing spondylitis. TCRdb independently ran MiXCR on the 5' RACE reads; one entry per CDR3 protein. The table has about 110,000 distinct CDR3 sequences, 24% seen once. The sequencing sample was made of synovial fluid, either unsorted or a sorted T cell fraction (not recorded which). These receptors were collected from a male donor with ankylosing spondylitis. CDR3s include the opening cysteine and the closing phenylalanine or tryptophan. D genes are given only for firm matches. Clone size is shown for a subset of rows, as once, few, many or a class of expanded clone.

J: TRBJ1-5; V: TRBV10-2; D: TRBD1; size: .; DNA: TGCGCCAGCTGTCCCGCGGGACAGGGTCAGCCCCAGCATTTT; CDR3: CASCPAGQGQPQHF
J: TRBJ2-1; V: TRBV3-1; D: .; size: .; DNA: TGTGCCAGCAGTTATGGGAGAGCCGGGGAGCAGTTCTTC; CDR3: CASSYGRAGEQFF
J: TRBJ2-7; V: TRBV5-1; D: TRBD1; size: .; DNA: TGCGCCAGCAGCTGGTCCATCGAGACAGGGCTATACGAGCAGTACTTC; CDR3: CASSWSIETGLYEQYF
J: TRBJ1-1; V: TRBV5-1; D: TRBD1; size: few; DNA: TGCGCCAGCACCGGGACAGGGAAGAACACTGAAGCTTTCTTT; CDR3: CASTGTGKNTEAFF
J: TRBJ2-1; V: TRBV24-1; D: .; size: .; DNA: TGTGCCACCAGTGATTTTGCTACAGGGGAGGATGAGCAGTTCTTC; CDR3: CATSDFATGEDEQFF
J: TRBJ2-1; V: TRBV11-2; D: TRBD2; size: few; DNA: TGTGCCAGCAGCTCAAGAAGCGGGAGCTCCTACAATGAGCAGTTCTTC; CDR3: CASSSRSGSSYNEQFF
J: TRBJ1-1; V: TRBV18; D: .; size: many; DNA: TGTGCCAGCTCACCGGTCTCCATGAACACTGAAGCTTTCTTT; CDR3: CASSPVSMNTEAFF
J: TRBJ1-5; V: TRBV28; D: .; size: .; DNA: TGTGCCAGCAGTTTTCCTGGGGACGGGGATCAGCCCCAGCATTTT; CDR3: CASSFPGDGDQPQHF
J: TRBJ2-1; V: TRBV7-8; D: TRBD2; size: many; DNA: TGTGCCAGCAGCCCCCTAGCGGGTGGCTACAATGAGCAGTTCTTC; CDR3: CASSPLAGGYNEQFF
J: TRBJ2-1; V: TRBV7-8; D: TRBD2; size: many; DNA: TGTGCCAGCAGCTTGAATGCACCCGGGACTAGCTCAAATGAGCAGTTCTTC; CDR3: CASSLNAPGTSSNEQFF
J: TRBJ2-1; V: TRBV24-1; D: TRBD2; size: few; DNA: TGTGCCACCAGTGTCCGGGCGGGAGGACCGCAGTTCTTC; CDR3: CATSVRAGGPQFF
J: TRBJ2-1; V: TRBV20-1; D: .; size: .; DNA: TGCAGTGCCACCAACTGGGCCAGCGGGTCAGACAATGAGCAGTTCTTC; CDR3: CSATNWASGSDNEQFF
J: TRBJ1-2; V: TRBV11-3; D: .; size: few; DNA: TGTGCCAGCAGCATTAGTCGGGCTAACTATGGCTACACCTTC; CDR3: CASSISRANYGYTF
J: TRBJ2-2; V: TRBV5-1; D: .; size: .; DNA: TGCGCCAGCAGCGTACAGGGTTCCGGGGAGCTGTTTTTT; CDR3: CASSVQGSGELFF
J: TRBJ2-7; V: TRBV20-1; D: .; size: .; DNA: TGCAGTGCGGGGCGGGGAAGCGAGCAGTACTTC; CDR3: CSAGRGSEQYF
J: TRBJ2-7; V: TRBV2; D: .; size: .; DNA: TGTGCCAGCAGTGATCGCTACGAGCAGTACTTC; CDR3: CASSDRYEQYF
J: TRBJ1-5; V: TRBV29-1; D: TRBD1; size: many; DNA: TGCAGCGTTCGACAGGGAGGGGATCAGCCCCAGCATTTT; CDR3: CSVRQGGDQPQHF
J: TRBJ1-2; V: TRBV11-2; D: .; size: .; DNA: TGTGCCAGCAGCTGGGGAACAGAAAATTACTATGGCTACACCTTC; CDR3: CASSWGTENYYGYTF
J: TRBJ1-5; V: TRBV10-3; D: .; size: many; DNA: TGTGCCTGTACCGACAGACCTGATCAGCCCCAGCATTTT; CDR3: CACTDRPDQPQHF
J: TRBJ2-1; V: TRBV2; D: TRBD1; size: once; DNA: TGTGCCAGCAGTGTCCCCGGACAGGGGGCAAGTGAGCAGTTCTTC; CDR3: CASSVPGQGASEQFF
J: TRBJ2-3; V: TRBV6-1; D: .; size: .; DNA: TGTGCCAGCATAGGGGTGGATACGCAGTATTTT; CDR3: CASIGVDTQYF
J: TRBJ2-2; V: TRBV12-3/TRBV12-4; D: .; size: few; DNA: TGTGCCAGCAAAACCCTTGCACAGCCGAACACCGGGGAGCTGTTTTTT; CDR3: CASKTLAQPNTGELFF
J: TRBJ2-5; V: TRBV11-2; D: .; size: .; DNA: TGTGCCAGCAGCCCTCTGGAGGGTTCCCGGGGGACCCAGTACTTC; CDR3: CASSPLEGSRGTQYF
J: TRBJ2-1; V: TRBV10-3; D: .; size: many; DNA: TGTGCCATCACCCGGGATAGCTCCTACAATGAGCAGTTCTTC; CDR3: CAITRDSSYNEQFF
J: TRBJ2-5; V: TRBV20-1; D: TRBD1; size: many; DNA: TGCAGTGCTAGTGGGACAGGGGGTGATAACCAAGAGACCCAGTACTTC; CDR3: CSASGTGGDNQETQYF
J: TRBJ1-5; V: TRBV10-2; D: .; size: .; DNA: TGCGCCAGCAGATTGGGGGGCAATCAGCCCCAGCATTTT; CDR3: CASRLGGNQPQHF
J: TRBJ2-1; V: TRBV6-2/TRBV6-3; D: .; size: .; DNA: TGTGCCAGCAGTCCCTTAGGGGGGAGGGATGAGCAGTTCTTC; CDR3: CASSPLGGRDEQFF
J: TRBJ2-1; V: TRBV7-2; D: TRBD1; size: .; DNA: TGTGCCAGCAGCTCGCCCGACAGGGATCCCTACAATGAGCAGTTCTTC; CDR3: CASSSPDRDPYNEQFF
J: TRBJ2-1; V: TRBV5-1; D: .; size: .; DNA: TGCGCCAGCAGCTTACTGCCGGGACTGAATGAGCAGTTCTTC; CDR3: CASSLLPGLNEQFF
J: TRBJ2-3; V: TRBV27; D: .; size: few; DNA: TGTGCCAGCAGTTTAGACCCAGGGATCACAGATACGCAGTATTTT; CDR3: CASSLDPGITDTQYF